This T cell receptor beta chain was obtained from a study of regulatory T cells in long-lasting Graves disease. Overall study context: Persistence in Graves' disease denoted antithyroid drug use beyond 5 years alongside positive TSH receptor antibodies.

This clonotype has more than one count but fewer than ten. Indicated time point: persistent/refractory GD, antithyroid drugs over 5 years with positive TRAb. Following extraction of RNA from PBMCs, that RNA was used to make the TCR library. Patients were from an endocrinology department in Xi'an, China. iRepertoire HTBI primers and Arm-PCR of CDR3 regions built TCR beta libraries. TCRdb fed the multiplex PCR reads into MiXCR, producing one record per CDR3 protein. The sample holds 500,000 to 700,000 distinct CDR3 sequences, 25% to 30% seen once. The sample consisted of peripheral blood mononuclear cells (PBMCs), taken when the disease was refractory, from a patient treated with antithyroid drugs. The clonotype was recovered from a female donor with Graves disease.

CDR3: CASSQAYRAPEAFF. CDR3 DNA: TGTGCCAGCAGCCAAGCCTACAGGGCCCCTGAAGCTTTCTTT. The chain links TRBV3-1 to TRBJ1-1; possibly TRBD1 for D (6 bases). The CDR3 extends over 14 amino acids. Germline CDR1 is LGHDT and CDR2 is YNNKEL (reference sequence). V was shortened by 1 base and J by 6 bases, with 12 bases between the two germline ends.